This TCR beta chain was sequenced for a study of blood T cell repertoires in COVID-19. Study details: PBMCs, B-cell-depleted T cells, or T cells provided the cDNA or gDNA that made up the material.

Germline loops: CDR1 LGHNA, CDR2 YNFKEQ. The CDR3 is made up of 17 amino acids. Trimming removed 5 bases from V and 5 bases from J; junction bases left unmatched: 5. As originally analysed: It was from reference gene primer amplification that nucleated cell counts were estimated. Sequencing used immunoSEQ multiplex PCR; TCRdb keeps in-frame clones, though not all of them. D and trimming were read from the DNA, whereas the V and J calls and clone size are those reported in that table. The sample contains almost 300,000 clones, roughly 86% of which appear only once. Sequenced sample: peripheral blood. This sequence originates from a man between 70 and 80 years old with acute or convalescent COVID-19. The chain joins TRBV4-2 to TRBJ2-2, with TRBD2 matching over 16 bases. The chain's CDR3 is CASSKGLAGGRTGELFF. CDR3 nucleotides: TGTGCCAGCAGCAAGGGACTAGCGGGGGGGAGAACCGGGGAGCTGTTTTTT.